This T cell receptor (beta chain) was captured in a study of blood T cell repertoires in COVID-19. Looked up from germline, CDR1 is MNHNS and CDR2 is SASEGT. The CDR3 is made up of 16 amino acids. V lost 0 bases and J 0 bases, leaving 11 bases between the germline ends. The data were produced by immunoSEQ multiplex PCR, yet TCRdb's version contains in-frame clones alone and is incomplete. The sample contains around 140,000 clones, roughly 69% of which appear only once. V usage is TRBV6-1 and J usage is TRBJ1-1; D is possibly TRBD1 (5 bases). This receptor was identified in a woman in her seventies with acute or convalescent COVID-19. Sequencing was performed on peripheral blood. The CDR3 spells CASSEARGNMNTEAFF. The CDR3 DNA reads as TGTGCCAGCAGTGAAGCGCGGGGGAACATGAACACTGAAGCTTTCTTT.